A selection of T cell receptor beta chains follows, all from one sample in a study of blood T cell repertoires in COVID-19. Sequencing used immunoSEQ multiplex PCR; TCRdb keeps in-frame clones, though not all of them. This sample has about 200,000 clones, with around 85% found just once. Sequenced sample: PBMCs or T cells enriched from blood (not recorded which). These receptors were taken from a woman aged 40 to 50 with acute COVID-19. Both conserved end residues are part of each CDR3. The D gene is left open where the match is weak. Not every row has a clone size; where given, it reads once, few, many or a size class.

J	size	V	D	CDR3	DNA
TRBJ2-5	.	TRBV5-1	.	CASSLGGTQETQYF	TGCGCCAGCAGCTTAGGAGGGACCCAAGAGACCCAGTACTTC
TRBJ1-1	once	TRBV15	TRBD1	CATSKPRDSLNTEAFF	TGTGCCACCAGCAAACCCCGGGACAGCCTGAACACTGAAGCTTTCTTT
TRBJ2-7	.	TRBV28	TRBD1	CASSPLLQGAYEQYF	TGTGCCAGCAGTCCCCTACTACAGGGGGCATACGAGCAGTACTTC
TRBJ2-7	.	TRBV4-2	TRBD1	CASSLQDRAPYEQYF	TGTGCCAGCAGCCTTCAGGACAGGGCGCCCTACGAGCAGTACTTC
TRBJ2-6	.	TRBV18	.	CASSGSDPRSSGANVLTF	TGTGCCAGCTCGGGTAGTGATCCCCGGAGCTCTGGGGCCAACGTCCTGACTTTC
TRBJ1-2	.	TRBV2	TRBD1	CASSAWDRAGGYTF	TGTGCCAGCAGTGCCTGGGACAGGGCCGGTGGCTACACCTTC
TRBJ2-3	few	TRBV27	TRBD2	CASSFLTSGSAADTQYF	TGTGCCAGCAGTTTCCTGACTAGCGGGAGTGCAGCAGATACGCAGTATTTT
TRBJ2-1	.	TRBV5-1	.	CASSLLVAAPRWVYNEQFF	TGCGCCAGCAGCTTGTTGGTAGCGGCCCCTCGTTGGGTATACAATGAGCAGTTCTTC
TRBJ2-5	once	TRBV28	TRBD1	CASSFLRSGGQETQYF	TGTGCCAGCAGTTTTCTGCGGTCAGGGGGCCAAGAGACCCAGTACTTC
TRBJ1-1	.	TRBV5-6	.	CASSFSEDTEAFF	TGTGCCAGCAGCTTTTCAGAGGACACTGAAGCTTTCTTT
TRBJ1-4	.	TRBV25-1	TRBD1	CASSESGGFEKLFF	TGTGCCAGCAGTGAATCAGGGGGCTTTGAAAAACTGTTTTTT
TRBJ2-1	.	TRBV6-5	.	CASSLRGTPLDEQFF	TGTGCCAGCAGTCTCCGGGGAACGCCTTTGGATGAGCAGTTCTTC
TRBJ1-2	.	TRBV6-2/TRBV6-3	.	CASSTLGLVLYTF	TGTGCCAGCAGCACCCTTGGACTGGTCCTCTACACCTTC
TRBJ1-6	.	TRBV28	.	CASKQTAGTSFNSPLHF	TGTGCCAGCAAACAGACCGCCGGGACAAGTTTTAATTCACCCCTCCACTTT
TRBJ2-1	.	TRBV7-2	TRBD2	CASSSGGGNEQFF	TGTGCCAGCAGTTCGGGAGGGGGGAATGAGCAGTTCTTC
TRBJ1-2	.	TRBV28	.	CASSPSEQGGGYTF	TGTGCCAGCAGTCCGTCGGAGCAGGGTGGGGGCTACACCTTC
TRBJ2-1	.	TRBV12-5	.	CASRGWYNEQFF	TGTGCTAGTAGAGGGTGGTACAATGAGCAGTTCTTC
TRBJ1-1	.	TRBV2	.	CASSERSLMNTEAFF	TGTGCCAGCAGTGAACGGTCGCTTATGAACACTGAAGCTTTCTTT
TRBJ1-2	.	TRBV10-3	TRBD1	CAISDRTGTFNYGYTF	TGTGCCATCAGTGATAGGACAGGGACTTTTAACTATGGCTACACCTTC
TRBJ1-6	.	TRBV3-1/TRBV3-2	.	CASSPRGNSPLHF	TGTGCCAGCAGCCCCCGGGGTAATTCACCCCTCCACTTT
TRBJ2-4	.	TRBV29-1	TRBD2	CSVLGLAGEGGNIQYF	TGCAGCGTCCTGGGACTAGCGGGAGAAGGTGGAAACATTCAGTACTTC
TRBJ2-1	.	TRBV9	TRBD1	CASSASGTAYNEQFF	TGTGCCAGCAGCGCCTCCGGGACAGCCTACAATGAGCAGTTCTTC
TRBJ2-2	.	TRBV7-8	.	CASSLMWQGNTGELFF	TGTGCCAGCAGCTTAATGTGGCAGGGAAACACCGGGGAGCTGTTTTTT
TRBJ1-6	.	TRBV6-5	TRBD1	CASSPGQGSLTLHF	TGTGCCAGCAGCCCGGGACAGGGGTCCCTCACCCTCCACTTT
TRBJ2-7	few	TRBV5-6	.	CASSFVGRTYEQYF	TGTGCCAGCAGCTTTGTCGGGAGAACTTACGAGCAGTACTTC
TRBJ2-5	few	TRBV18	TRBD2	CASSMREALWETQYF	TGTGCCAGCTCAATGCGGGAGGCTCTCTGGGAGACCCAGTACTTC
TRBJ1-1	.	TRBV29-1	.	CSVDYAFF	TGCAGCGTTGATTATGCTTTCTTT
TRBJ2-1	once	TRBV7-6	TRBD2	CASSLVRAGGGEQFF	TGTGCCAGCAGCTTAGTTCGGGCGGGAGGAGGTGAGCAGTTCTTC
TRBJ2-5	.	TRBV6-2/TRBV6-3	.	CASSSYVMEETQYF	TGTGCCAGCAGTTCCTACGTGATGGAGGAGACCCAGTACTTC
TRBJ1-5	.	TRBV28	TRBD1	CASSLRDSNYQPQHF	TGTGCCAGCAGTCTCCGGGACAGCAATTATCAGCCCCAGCATTTT
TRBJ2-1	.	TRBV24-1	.	CATSDFPRYNEQFF	TGTGCCACCAGTGATTTCCCCCGCTACAATGAGCAGTTCTTC
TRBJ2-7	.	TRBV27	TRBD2	CASRTSVPYEQYF	TGTGCCAGCCGGACTAGCGTACCCTACGAGCAGTACTTC
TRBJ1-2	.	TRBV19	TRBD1	CASSAQQGAGGYTF	TGTGCCAGTAGTGCACAGCAGGGGGCAGGTGGCTACACCTTC
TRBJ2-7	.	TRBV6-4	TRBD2	CASRGLLTAYEQYF	TGTGCCAGCCGGGGACTACTGACGGCCTACGAGCAGTACTTC
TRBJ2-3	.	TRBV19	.	CASSITDTQYF	TGTGCCAGTAGCATCACAGATACGCAGTATTTT
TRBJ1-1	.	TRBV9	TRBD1	CASSSLGTGGEDTEAFF	TGTGCCAGCAGCTCCTTGGGGACAGGGGGCGAGGACACTGAAGCTTTCTTT
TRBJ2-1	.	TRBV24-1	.	CATSDPGGPVSYNEQFF	TGTGCCACCAGTGATCCCGGGGGGCCAGTCTCCTACAATGAGCAGTTCTTC
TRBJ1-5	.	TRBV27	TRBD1	CASSFTGGNQPQHF	TGTGCCAGCAGTTTTACAGGGGGCAATCAGCCCCAGCATTTT
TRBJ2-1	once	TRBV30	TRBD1	CAWARDREYNEQFF	TGTGCCTGGGCCCGGGACAGGGAGTACAATGAGCAGTTCTTC
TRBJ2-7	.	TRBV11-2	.	CASSLAIPRTAYSYEQYF	TGTGCCAGCAGCTTAGCTATTCCGAGGACAGCATACTCCTACGAGCAGTACTTC
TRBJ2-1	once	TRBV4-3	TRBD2	CASSKSPSGRVYEQFF	TGCGCCAGCAGTAAATCCCCTAGCGGGAGGGTGTATGAGCAGTTCTTC
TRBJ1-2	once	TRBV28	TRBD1	CASSLEGAPYGYTF	TGTGCCAGCAGTTTAGAGGGGGCGCCCTATGGCTACACCTTC
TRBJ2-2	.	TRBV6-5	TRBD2	CASSPGTRSGELFF	TGTGCCAGCAGTCCCGGGACTAGGTCCGGGGAGCTGTTTTTT
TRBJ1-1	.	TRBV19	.	CASADSWDTEAFF	TGTGCCAGTGCGGACTCATGGGACACTGAAGCTTTCTTT
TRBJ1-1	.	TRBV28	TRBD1	CASSFTGDRDTEAFF	TGTGCCAGCAGTTTTACAGGGGATCGGGACACTGAAGCTTTCTTT